These 5 T cell receptor beta chains were all obtained from the same sample, sequenced in a study of T cell repertoires and HLA-DP antigens. Generated by immunoSEQ multiplex PCR, the TCRdb table keeps only in-frame clones and is missing some. This table holds some 89,000 clones, around nine tenths found once. Their recognized antigens are unknown. Sequencing was performed on CD4+ T cells from PBMCs. The receptors were gathered from a man in his fifties or sixties in good health and CMV-seronegative.

This chain uses TRBV9 with TRBJ2-1; TRBD2 aligns across 12 bases. The CDR3 length is 17 residues. V shed 6 bases, J shed 9 bases, and the junction held 16 bases outside the gene matches. Germline loops: CDR1 SGDLS, CDR2 YYNGEE. CDR3: CASNPGTLAGGSLEQFF. The CDR3 bases are TGTGCCAGCAACCCGGGAACGCTAGCGGGAGGGTCGCTTGAGCAGTTCTTC.

The chain recombines TRBV7-9 with TRBJ1-2, with D tentatively TRBD1 (6 bases). V lost 1 base, J lost 4 bases, and 10 bases lay in between. The CDR3 is 14 amino acids. Germline V gene data show CDR1 as SEHNR and CDR2 as FQNEAQ (reference sequence). The CDR3: CASSLGGLSYGYTF. The CDR3 DNA reads as TGTGCCAGCAGCTTAGGGGGGCTGTCCTATGGCTACACCTTC.

This chain connects TRBV9 to TRBJ2-2, with D uncertain. Trimming cost V 0 bases and J 7 bases, with 7 bases left between them. CDR3 length equals 13 residues. CDR1 is SGDLS and CDR2 is YYNGEE in the germline V gene. In nucleotides, the CDR3 is TGTGCCAGCAGCGTAGTCCCCGGCGGGGAGCTGTTTTTT. Translating gives CASSVVPGGELFF. Filled out from reference TRBV9 and TRBJ2-2, the complete variable domain reads DSGVTQTPKHLITATGQRVTLRCSPRSGDLSVYWYQQSLDQGLQFLIQYYNGEERAKGNILERFSAQQFPDLHSELNLSSLELGDSALYFCASSVVPGGELFFGEGSRLTVL.

The chain is built from TRBV9 and TRBJ1-2; 7 bases fit TRBD1. CDR1 SGDLS and CDR2 YYNGEE come from the germline V gene. This CDR3 comprises 12 residues. V gave up 4 bases and J gave up 8 bases; unmatched junction bases: 5. The CDR3 DNA reads as TGTGCCAGCAGCTCCGGGACAGAAGGCTACACCTTC. Its protein is CASSSGTEGYTF.

V gene TRBV6-1 combines with J gene TRBJ1-5; 7 nucleotides match TRBD1. After removal of 4 bases from V and 7 bases from J, the junction contained 7 bases not matched to a gene. The V gene's germline CDR1 is MNHNS and CDR2 SASEGT. CDR3 length equals 14 residues. The CDR3 sequence: CASSGTGSGQPQHF. CDR3 DNA: TGTGCCAGCAGTGGGACAGGTTCGGGGCAGCCCCAGCATTTT.